The sequence of this T cell receptor (beta chain) was determined in a study of blood T cell repertoires in COVID-19. Study-wide background: Samples representing acute and convalescent COVID-19 were sourced from the United States, Italy and Spain. The analysed material was cDNA or gDNA that came from T cells, B-cell-depleted T cells, or PBMCs.

V was trimmed by 1 base and J by 4 bases, leaving 7 bases between them. CDR3 size: 13 residues. CDR1 SEHNR and CDR2 FQNEAQ come from the germline V gene (reference sequence). Authors' methods: How many nucleated cells were present was estimated from reference gene primer amplification. This table comes from immunoSEQ multiplex PCR, and its TCRdb copy is limited to in-frame clones, with some not included. V and J calls and clone size are those listed in that table; D and trimming were worked out from the DNA. The sample holds 200,000 or so clones; about 85% are singletons and the top ten take approximately 1.8%.

The specimen was peripheral blood. The clonotype was recovered from a man in his sixties or seventies with acute or convalescent COVID-19. This chain connects TRBV7-9 to TRBJ1-2; tentatively, D is TRBD1 (6 bases). CDR3 protein: CASSLGDTYGYTF. CDR3 coding DNA: TGTGCCAGCAGCTTAGGGGACACCTATGGCTACACCTTC.